This TCR beta chain was sequenced for a study of OX40 agonist ivuxolimab in advanced cancers. The V end lost 0 bases, the J end lost 1 base, and 10 bases lay between the germline ends. The CDR3 covers 15 residues. Per germline, CDR1 SGHDT and CDR2 YYEEEE. Here immunoSEQ multiplex PCR was the method, and the copy in TCRdb shows in-frame clones only, minus some. Of about 27,000 clones in the sample, 85% are singletons; the top ten hold 45% to 60%. By proportion, this clone is medium-sized (0.01 to 0.1%). Antigen unknown. Study results and caveats: The authors also found low normalized T-cell clonal expansion in some nonresponders.

The chain couples TRBV5-6 to TRBJ1-1; D not resolved. This material consisted of CD4+ or CD8+ T cells sorted from blood, taken in a trial of the OX40 agonist ivuxolimab. This receptor was identified in an adult with an advanced solid tumor such as melanoma, head and neck, liver or kidney cancer. CDR3 nucleotide sequence: TGTGCCAGCAGCTTGGGAGGTGAGGGGAACACTGAAGCTTTCTTT. It is translated as CASSLGGEGNTEAFF.